These 13 T cell receptor beta chains share one sample of origin, sequenced in a study of blood T cell repertoires in COVID-19. Method: immunoSEQ multiplex PCR; TCRdb's copy keeps in-frame clones and lacks some. The repertoire includes roughly 220,000 clones, roughly 80% of them detected once, and roughly 8% sits in the top ten. Sample: peripheral blood. The receptor source for this set is an elderly woman with COVID-19, enrolled during active disease.

The count of this clone is one. The rearrangement links TRBV6-5 to TRBJ1-1, with D possibly TRBD1 on 6 matching bases. Between the trimmed V and J ends, which lost 5 bases and 4 bases, there was a span of 11 bases. Germline V CDR1 and CDR2: MNHEY, SVGAGI. CDR3 length equals 13 residues. The CDR3 region is CASSRQVPTEAFF. The DNA of the CDR3 is TGTGCCAGCAGTAGACAGGTGCCCACTGAAGCTTTCTTT.

This clone came up once. The V gene is TRBV4-1, the J gene TRBJ2-3; TRBD2 matches at 8 bases. The CDR3 consists of 19 residues. With 4 bases clipped from V and 2 bases from J, the junction kept 17 bases outside the gene matches. Germline V gene data show CDR1 as MGHRA and CDR2 as YSYEKL. DNA of the CDR3: TGCGCCAGCAGCCTTCTAACCCCAGTAGCGGGACTCGACACAGATACGCAGTATTTT. Residues: CASSLLTPVAGLDTDTQYF.

The J gene is TRBJ1-1, the V gene TRBV19; a weak D match, TRBD1 (5 bases). Trimming shortened V by 7 bases and J by 2 bases, and 11 bases separated the two germline ends. There are 13 residues in the CDR3. CDR1 and CDR2 from the germline V gene are LNHDA and SQIVND (reference sequence). CDR3 DNA: TGTGCCAGTATCCTCGACAGAAACACTGAAGCTTTCTTT. Translated: CASILDRNTEAFF.

A note on this clone: The germline gene is not matched at one end of the junction; a read error may be the cause. The rearrangement joins TRBV6-6 to TRBJ1-2, with D unresolved. Per the germline V gene, CDR1 is MNHNY and CDR2 is SVGAGI (reference sequence). The CDR3 spans 16 residues. For the CDR3, the DNA is TGTGCCAGCAGTGACTCCTCCGGGTCAGCCTCCTATGGCTACACCTTC. It codes for CASSDSSGSASYGYTF.

A single count supports this clone. The V gene is TRBV19, the J gene TRBJ1-1, with 7 bases matching TRBD1. The CDR3 runs to 14 residues. V lost 7 bases and J lost 1; bases outside the gene matches: 6. Germline lookup yields CDR1 LNHDA and CDR2 SQIVND (reference sequence). This CDR3 is CASTLGQWNTEAFF. CDR3 DNA sequence: TGTGCCAGTACCCTGGGACAGTGGAACACTGAAGCTTTCTTT.

This chain joins TRBV9 and TRBJ1-3, with 7 bases fitting TRBD1. J was trimmed by 0 bases and V by 0 bases; bases with no gene match: 0. Germline CDR1 and CDR2: SGDLS and YYNGEE. The CDR3 contains 15 residues. The CDR3: CASSVGDSSGNTIYF. Here the CDR3 DNA reads TGTGCCAGCAGCGTAGGGGACAGCTCTGGAAACACCATATATTTT.

The chain couples TRBV3-1 (or the pseudogene TRBV3-2) to TRBJ1-3, with D maybe TRBD1 (5 bases). The CDR3 has 14 residues. The ends were cut back, 5 bases at V and 2 bases at J, with 10 bases in the middle. Germline-derived CDR1 and CDR2 are LGHDT and YNNKEL (reference sequence). CDR3 loop: CASSGGSTGNTIYF. The CDR3, as DNA: TGTGCCAGCAGCGGGGGGTCGACTGGAAACACCATATATTTT.

This clone was observed a few times. The same CDR3 is also encoded by other DNA sequences in this sample. The chain joins TRBV7-9 to TRBJ2-7; 10 nucleotides align to TRBD1. CDR1 and CDR2 from the germline V gene are SEHNR and FQNEAQ (reference sequence). This CDR3 has 14 amino acids. The trim removed 7 bases at V and 1 base at J, leaving 4 bases unmatched. CDR3 protein: CASIPGQGSYEQYF. In DNA, the CDR3 is TGTGCCAGCATTCCGGGACAGGGGTCCTACGAGCAGTACTTC.

The rearrangement uses TRBV6-2 or TRBV6-3 and TRBJ2-1; D call uncertain. Trimming took 0 bases from V and 9 from J, leaving 9 bases between them. The CDR3 sequence is 13 residues long. Per the germline V gene, CDR1 is MNHEY and CDR2 is SVGEGT. The DNA of the CDR3 is TGTGCCAGCAGTTACTCGACTGTTGGTGAGCAGTTCTTC. This translates into CASSYSTVGEQFF.

The chain recombines TRBV12-3 or TRBV12-4 with TRBJ2-1, with D perhaps matching TRBD2 (6 bases). V lost 6 bases, J lost 8 bases, and 11 bases lay in between. The length of the CDR3 is 12 residues. The CDR3 spells CASRRLGYEQFF. The CDR3 region has the DNA TGTGCCAGCAGGAGACTAGGCTATGAGCAGTTCTTC.

The chain has TRBV5-1 and TRBJ2-7; 8 positions match TRBD1. Trimming removed 3 bases from V and 7 bases from J; junction bases left unmatched: 9. Germline CDR1 SGHRS, CDR2 YFSETQ. The CDR3 is 14 amino acids. The CDR3 sequence is CASSSGQVLREQYF. The CDR3 DNA reads TGCGCCAGCAGCTCGGGACAGGTCCTACGGGAGCAGTACTTC. Combining the CDR3 with reference TRBV5-1 and TRBJ2-7 gives the whole variable domain KAGVTQTPRYLIKTRGQQVTLSCSPISGHRSVSWYQQTPGQGLQFLFEYFSETQRNKGNFPGRFSGRQFSNSRSEMNVSTLELGDSALYLCASSSGQVLREQYFGPGTRLTVT.

V and J are TRBV3-1 (or the pseudogene TRBV3-2) and TRBJ1-1; no clear D. In germline, CDR1 is LGHDT, CDR2 YNNKEL (reference sequence). The CDR3 has 15 amino acids. Trimming removed 0 bases from V and 5 bases from J, with 13 bases in between. The CDR3 DNA reads TGTGCCAGCAGCCAAGACCGCTTACCTACTACTGAAGCTTTCTTT. Translating it yields CASSQDRLPTTEAFF.

Here the CDR3 reads CASSYSGTGVAGYTF. Written as DNA, the CDR3 is TGTGCCAGCAGTTACTCCGGGACAGGGGTCGCGGGCTACACCTTC. The genes are TRBV6-2 or TRBV6-3 and TRBJ1-2; 10 nucleotides align to TRBD1. CDR1 is MNHEY, CDR2 SVGEGT, per germline. Trimming at V came to 0 bases and at J to 8 bases, leaving 6 bases not matched to a gene. The CDR3 totals 15 residues.